This entry lists 18 T cell receptor beta chains sequenced from one sample in a study of long-term antiretroviral therapy in people with HIV. Survey level was the resolution at which the v3.0 immunoSEQ assay ran. Profiling relied on immunoSEQ multiplex PCR, and the TCRdb table lists in-frame clones only, not all of them. The repertoire holds fewer than 35,000 clones, approximately 80% seen once, with under 8.5% in the top ten. The input for sequencing was unsorted PBMCs, taken 3.1 years after starting antiretroviral therapy. The receptors come from a woman in her fifties or sixties with HIV.

Concerning this clone: One end of the junction is discordant with germline, which a read error may explain. V and J are TRBV15 and TRBJ1-1; D not certain. The CDR3 is made up of 13 amino acids. CDR1 and CDR2 (germline): LNHNV, YYDKDF (reference sequence). The CDR3 reads CATSGDLNTEAFF. In DNA form, the CDR3 reads TGTGCCACCAGCGGAGACTTGAACACTGAAGCTTTCTTT.

The rearrangement uses TRBV19 and TRBJ2-5; D might be TRBD1 or TRBD2, each matching 5 bases. The ends were cut back, 1 base at V and 5 bases at J, with 8 bases in the middle. The CDR3 contains 13 residues. The germline gives CDR1 LNHDA, CDR2 SQIVND (reference sequence). The CDR3 spells CASSIGGVETQYF. In DNA form, the CDR3 reads TGTGCCAGTAGTATAGGAGGGGTGGAGACCCAGTACTTC.

This clone was recorded a few times. The rearrangement joins TRBV19 to TRBJ1-6, with D unclear. The CDR3 has 13 residues. Trimming left V 7 bases short and J 8 bases short, with 12 bases between. Germline CDR1 reads LNHDA; CDR2 reads SQIVND (reference sequence). In DNA, the CDR3 is TGTGCCAGTATCCAAGGCCCTGATTCACCCCTCCACTTT. This codes for CASIQGPDSPLHF.

Comments on this clone: One end of the junction fails to match germline, which may point to a read error. Written as DNA, the CDR3 is TGTGCCAGCAGCCAACAGGCAGGAAGGCCCCAAGCGACCCAGTACTTC. Protein: CASSQQAGRPQATQYF. This chain uses TRBV14 with TRBJ2-5; D unresolved. The CDR3 runs to 16 residues. The germline V gene has CDR1 SGHDN and CDR2 FVKESK.

The chain combines TRBV5-3 with TRBJ2-7, with D possibly matching TRBD1 (6 bases). TRBV5-3 is assigned to the ORF class and has an uncertain function. Between the trimmed V and J ends, which lost 2 bases and 4 bases, there was a span of 19 bases. The CDR3 runs to 16 residues. CDR3 amino acids: CARSFQGRPRRYEQYF. The CDR3 DNA sequence: TGTGCCAGAAGCTTCCAGGGGCGCCCCCGACGGTACGAGCAGTACTTC.

The chain combines TRBV5-6 with TRBJ1-4, with unresolved D. The CDR3 sequence is 15 residues long. CDR1 and CDR2 (germline): SGHDT, YYEEEE. The V end lost 4 bases, the J end lost 8 bases, and 18 bases lay between the germline ends. The DNA for the CDR3 is TGTGCCAGCAGCCCCCATATGAAGTACGAGGAAAAACTGTTTTTT. Amino acids: CASSPHMKYEEKLFF.

The chain recombines TRBV5-1 with TRBJ2-5; TRBD1 matches at 7 bases. The CDR3 has 17 residues. V lost 0 bases and J lost 7; bases outside the gene matches: 15. CDR1 and CDR2 (germline): SGHRS, YFSETQ. CDR3 DNA sequence: TGCGCCAGCAGCTTGGCCGCACCGGGACAGCCTAAGATGACCCAGTACTTC. Protein: CASSLAAPGQPKMTQYF.

The chain carries TRBV2 and TRBJ2-1; 7 bases align to TRBD2. CDR3 size: 16 residues. The V gene end was trimmed by 2 bases and the J gene end by 3 bases; junction bases not matched to a gene: 7. CDR1 SNHLY and CDR2 FYNNEI come from the germline V gene. The CDR3 is CASSERLAVYYNEQFF. Written as DNA, the CDR3 is TGTGCCAGCAGTGAACGGCTAGCGGTCTACTACAATGAGCAGTTCTTC.

The V and J genes are TRBV19 and TRBJ1-1, with no clear D. The CDR3 totals 11 residues. Germline CDR1 LNHDA, CDR2 SQIVND (reference sequence). Trimming left V 7 bases short and J 7 bases short, with 10 bases between. CDR3 sequence (DNA): TGTGCCAGTACCGCCCACCTTGAAGCTTTCTTT. Translation gives CASTAHLEAFF.

The chain employs TRBV30 and TRBJ1-2; the D is unclear. Germline V gene sequence: CDR1 GTSNPN, CDR2 SVGIG (reference sequence). The CDR3 covers 17 residues. V shed 3 bases and J shed 0 bases, with 20 bases lying between them. The DNA of the CDR3 is TGTGCCTGGAGCGCCGGACTGGGTGGCCGAGCTAACTATGGCTACACCTTC. Amino acids: CAWSAGLGGRANYGYTF.

This chain uses TRBV13 with TRBJ1-2; 11 bases match TRBD1. The germline CDR1 and CDR2 sequences are PRHDT and FYEKMQ (reference sequence). With V trimmed by 0 bases and J by 6 bases, 6 bases remained unmatched. The CDR3 totals 16 residues. CDR3 amino acids: CASSLGGDRGKNGYTF. In nucleotides, the CDR3 is TGTGCCAGCAGCTTAGGAGGGGACAGGGGGAAGAATGGCTACACCTTC.

This clone was found a few times. The V and J genes are TRBV30 and TRBJ1-6, with D maybe TRBD1 (5 bases). The CDR3 contains 14 residues. The germline V and J ends were trimmed by 0 bases and 9 bases, with 12 bases remaining between them. In germline, CDR1 is GTSNPN, CDR2 SVGIG (reference sequence). CDR3 coding DNA: TGTGCCTGGAGTGTGAGGAGGGGCCCTTCACCCCTCCACTTT. Its translation is CAWSVRRGPSPLHF.

The V gene is TRBV6-5, the J gene TRBJ1-1; 7 bases align to TRBD1. The germline gives CDR1 MNHEY, CDR2 SVGAGI. There are 13 residues in the CDR3. V lost 7 bases to trimming and J lost 3 bases; unmatched junction nucleotides: 5. The CDR3 protein is CASMTGKYTEAFF. In DNA form, the CDR3 reads TGTGCCAGCATGACAGGGAAGTACACTGAAGCTTTCTTT.

The rearrangement uses TRBV25-1 and TRBJ1-2, with D tentatively TRBD1 (6 bases). This CDR3 comprises 16 residues. V dropped 3 bases and J dropped 0 bases, with 14 bases sitting between them. CDR1 and CDR2 from the germline V gene are MGHDK and SYGVNS. CDR3 coding DNA: TGTGCCAGCAGTGATCCCGGGACAAGAACTAACTATGGCTACACCTTC. Protein sequence: CASSDPGTRTNYGYTF.

This chain connects TRBV28 to TRBJ1-3; TRBD1 might be the D (6 bases). The germline V gene has CDR1 MDHEN and CDR2 SYDVKM. The CDR3 is 16 amino acids. V was pared by 3 bases and J by 3 bases, with 15 bases between. The CDR3 DNA reads TGTGCCAGCAGTTTGGTTCCCGGGGGCGGTGGAAACACCATATATTTT. This translates into CASSLVPGGGGNTIYF.

This clone has just one count. V gene TRBV7-9 combines with J gene TRBJ2-7; TRBD1 aligns across 7 bases. Germline V gene sequence: CDR1 SEHNR, CDR2 FQNEAQ (reference sequence). This CDR3 region has 16 residues. The J segment lost 0 bases and the V segment lost 1 base, leaving 6 bases of the junction unmatched. CDR3 sequence: CASSLGMGQHSYEQYF. CDR3 bases: TGTGCCAGCAGCTTAGGGATGGGACAGCACTCCTACGAGCAGTACTTC. Combining the CDR3 with reference TRBV7-9 and TRBJ2-7 gives the whole variable domain DTGVSQNPRHKITKRGQNVTFRCDPISEHNRLYWYRQTLGQGPEFLTYFQNEAQLEKSRLLSDRFSAERPKGSFSTLEIQRTEQGDSAMYLCASSLGMGQHSYEQYFGPGTRLTVT.

This chain uses TRBV4-1 with TRBJ2-7; D gene unclear. The CDR3 runs 16 residues. V lost 1 base and J 4 bases, leaving 17 bases between the germline ends. Germline values: CDR1 MGHRA, CDR2 YSYEKL. Here the CDR3 DNA reads TGCGCCAGCAGCCAAGGGCAAATCGAGGCCCCTTACGAGCAGTACTTC. Translation: CASSQGQIEAPYEQYF.

The CDR3 nucleotides are TGTGCCAGCAGCCCATCCCGGGGGGCGATTTCTTGGGGAGAGACCCAGTACTTC. It yields the protein CASSPSRGAISWGETQYF. The chain couples TRBV5-6 to TRBJ2-5; possible D gene TRBD2, 7 bases. Germline CDR1 is SGHDT and CDR2 is YYEEEE. V lost 4 bases and J 4 bases, leaving 26 bases between the germline ends. The CDR3 runs 18 residues.